This entry features one T cell receptor beta chain sequence. The data derive from a study of blood T cell repertoires in COVID-19. Overall study context: Italy, Spain and the United States were the sources of the convalescent and acute COVID-19 samples. T cells, B-cell-depleted T cells, or PBMCs supplied cDNA or gDNA.

The method was immunoSEQ multiplex PCR; TCRdb's version includes in-frame clones alone and lacks a portion of them. The data hold about 230,000 clones, with roughly 89% observed a single time. Cohorts were determined from participant-reported clinical history. CDR1 SQVTM and CDR2 ANQGSEA come from the germline V gene. Trimming removed 6 bases from V and 3 bases from J; junction bases left unmatched: 7. The CDR3 length is 14 residues. The sample consisted of PBMCs or T cells enriched from blood (not recorded which). The receptor was derived from a woman aged 30 to 39 with acute COVID-19. The rearrangement uses TRBV29-1 and TRBJ2-1, with TRBD2 matching over 8 bases. The CDR3, as DNA: TGCAGCGTCGTTAGCGGGGCCTACTACAATGAGCAGTTCTTC. It is translated as CSVVSGAYYNEQFF.